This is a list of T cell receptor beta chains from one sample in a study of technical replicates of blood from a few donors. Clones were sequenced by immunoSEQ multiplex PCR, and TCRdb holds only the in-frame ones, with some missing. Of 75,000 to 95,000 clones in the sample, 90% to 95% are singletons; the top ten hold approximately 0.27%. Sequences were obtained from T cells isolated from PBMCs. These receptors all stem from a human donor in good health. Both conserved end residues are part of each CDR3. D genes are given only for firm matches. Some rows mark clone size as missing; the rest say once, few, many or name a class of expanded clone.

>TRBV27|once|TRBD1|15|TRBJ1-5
TGTGCCAGCAGTTTAATCACAGGGGGAAATCAGCCCCAGCATTTT
CASSLITGGNQPQHF
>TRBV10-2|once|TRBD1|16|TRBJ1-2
TGCGCCAGCAGTAGAGACAGGGGGCTAGCTAACTATGGCTACACCTTC
CASSRDRGLANYGYTF
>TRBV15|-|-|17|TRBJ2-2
TGTGCCACCAGCAGAGGACCCTTCAGGGCGAACACCGGGGAGCTGTTTTTT
CATSRGPFRANTGELFF
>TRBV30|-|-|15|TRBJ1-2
TGTGCCTGGAGTCACACCGGGACACCAAACTATGGCTACACCTTC
CAWSHTGTPNYGYTF
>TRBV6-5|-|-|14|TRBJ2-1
TGTGCCAGCAGTACCGACTTACAGGGTGGTGAGCAGTTCTTC
CASSTDLQGGEQFF
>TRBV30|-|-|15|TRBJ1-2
TGTGCCTGGAGTCTCCTGGAGACTGAGAACTATGGCTACACCTTC
CAWSLLETENYGYTF
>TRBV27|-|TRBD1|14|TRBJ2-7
TGTGCCAGCAGAGGGACAGGGGCTCTCTACGAGCAGTACTTC
CASRGTGALYEQYF
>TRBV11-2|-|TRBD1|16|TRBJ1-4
TGTGCCAGCAGCATCCGCCGGGGGACAGGAAGGGAAAAACTGTTTTTT
CASSIRRGTGREKLFF
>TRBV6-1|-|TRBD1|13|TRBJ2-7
TGTGCCAGCAGTGAGGACAGGTCCTACGAGCAGTACTTC
CASSEDRSYEQYF
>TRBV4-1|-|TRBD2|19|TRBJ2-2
TGCGCCAGCAGCCCCGGCCTCCTAGCGGCGGGGAGGAACACCGGGGAGCTGTTTTTT
CASSPGLLAAGRNTGELFF
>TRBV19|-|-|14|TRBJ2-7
TGTGCCAGTCTCTCAGACAGGTTTCCCTACGAGCAGTACTTC
CASLSDRFPYEQYF
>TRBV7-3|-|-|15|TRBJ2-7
TGTGCCAGCAGCTTAATGCCCGGGACGGGGAGGGAGCAGTACTTC
CASSLMPGTGREQYF
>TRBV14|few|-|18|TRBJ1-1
TGTGCCAGCAGCCAAGGTGACAGGAACCTTCAGGGGAACACTGAAGCTTTCTTT
CASSQGDRNLQGNTEAFF
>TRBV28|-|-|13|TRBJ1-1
TGTGCCAGCGGCGGGGGGCGTCACACTGAAGCTTTCTTT
CASGGGRHTEAFF